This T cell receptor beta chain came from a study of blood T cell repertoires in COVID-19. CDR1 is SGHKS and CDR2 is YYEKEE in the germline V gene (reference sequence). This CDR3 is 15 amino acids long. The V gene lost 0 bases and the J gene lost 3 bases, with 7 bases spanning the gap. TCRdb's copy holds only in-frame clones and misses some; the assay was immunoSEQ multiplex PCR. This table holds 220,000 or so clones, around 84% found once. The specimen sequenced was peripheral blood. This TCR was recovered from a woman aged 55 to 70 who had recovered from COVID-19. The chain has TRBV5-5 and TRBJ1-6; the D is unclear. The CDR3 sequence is CASSLGANYNSPLHF. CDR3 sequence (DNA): TGTGCCAGCAGCTTGGGCGCAAACTATAATTCACCCCTCCACTTT.